The present TCR beta chain was sequenced within a study of T cells in localized non-small cell lung cancer. This CDR3 region has 13 residues. The ends were cut back, 1 base at V and 2 bases at J, with 4 bases in the middle. Per germline, CDR1 SGHRS and CDR2 YFSETQ. Assay: immunoSEQ multiplex PCR; the TCRdb copy retains only in-frame clones and omits some. The repertoire has about 45,000 clones, 91% of them found once; the top ten carry about 10%. The chain is built from TRBV5-1 and TRBJ1-3; D gene unclear. The specimen was PBMCs, collected before any cancer treatment. The TCR sequence derives from a woman aged 40 to 75 with stage II lung adenocarcinoma. CDR3 amino acids: CASSLSTGNTIYF. CDR3 bases: TGCGCCAGCAGCTTGTCGACTGGAAACACCATATATTTT.